Described below is a single T cell receptor (beta chain) sequence and its context. Antigen unknown. Primers for the PCR totalled 60 Vbeta and 13 Jbeta. Authors' methods: The count from a later analysis was 60 million to 85 million unique TCR beta chains, some 10 million of them shared. Only in-frame clones appear in the TCRdb table, and some are missing; sequencing was by immunoSEQ multiplex PCR. V and J calls and clone size are as listed in that table; D and trimming were resolved from the DNA. The sample table sets out more than 90,000 clones. These data come from a study of cytomegalovirus exposure and HLA in healthy donors. General observations from the study: When presence/absence was analysed, sequencing depth was taken to be roughly uniform across donors. Association of approximately 18,000 TCR beta sequences with HLA alleles was found at 0.05 false discovery rate in a later analysis. The CMV antigen specificity of a few CMV-associated chains was confirmed through in vitro analysis.

The germline V gene has CDR1 MNHEY and CDR2 SVGAGI. The CDR3 has 14 amino acids. V lost 2 bases and J lost 10; bases outside the gene matches: 4. The sequencing input was PBMCs. The V and J genes are TRBV6-5 and TRBJ1-6; TRBD1 matches at 8 bases. This clonotype was obtained from a man aged 25-45 years in good health and CMV-seronegative. CDR3 region: CASSYGQGASPLHF. CDR3 nucleotides: TGTGCCAGCAGTTACGGACAGGGCGCGTCACCCCTCCACTTT.